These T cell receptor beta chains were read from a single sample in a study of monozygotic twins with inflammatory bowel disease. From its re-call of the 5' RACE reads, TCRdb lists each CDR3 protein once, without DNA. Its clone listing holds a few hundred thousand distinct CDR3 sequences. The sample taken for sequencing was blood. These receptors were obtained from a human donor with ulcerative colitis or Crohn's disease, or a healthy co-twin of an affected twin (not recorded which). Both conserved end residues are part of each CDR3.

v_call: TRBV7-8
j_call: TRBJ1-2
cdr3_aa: CASRATGGYGYTF

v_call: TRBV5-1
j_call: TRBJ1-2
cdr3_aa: CASSAGTGIYGYTF

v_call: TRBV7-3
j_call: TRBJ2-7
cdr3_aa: CASSFQGGYEQYF

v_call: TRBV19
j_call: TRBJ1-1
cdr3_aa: CASSQRPGQGYTEAFF

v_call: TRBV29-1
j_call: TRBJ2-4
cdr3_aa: CSVGELAKNIQYF

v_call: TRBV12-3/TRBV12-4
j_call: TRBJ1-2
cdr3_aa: CASSRGHDGYTF

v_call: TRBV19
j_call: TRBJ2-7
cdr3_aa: CASSPDYYEQYF

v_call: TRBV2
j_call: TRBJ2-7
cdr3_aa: CASKGDGPQDEQYF

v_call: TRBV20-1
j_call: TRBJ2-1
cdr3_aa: CSASRQSNNEQFF

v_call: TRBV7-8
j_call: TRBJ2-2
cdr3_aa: CASSLVRGQFAGELFF

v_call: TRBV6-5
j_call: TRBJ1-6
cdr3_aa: CASSYIDRGYSPLHF

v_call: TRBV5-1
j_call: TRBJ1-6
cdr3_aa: CASSSGPRGGAQSSLHF

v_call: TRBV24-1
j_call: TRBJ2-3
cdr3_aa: CATSDSGTGLDTQYF

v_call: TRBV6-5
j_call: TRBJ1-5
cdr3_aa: CASRNQGGPQHF

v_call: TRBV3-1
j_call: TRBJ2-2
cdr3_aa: CASSPKGHTGELFF

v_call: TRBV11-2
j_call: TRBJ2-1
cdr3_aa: CASSFGDNNEQFF

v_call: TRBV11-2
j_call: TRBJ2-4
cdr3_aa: CASSAHARGSVAKNIQYF

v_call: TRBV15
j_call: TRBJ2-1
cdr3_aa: CATERGSSYNEQFF

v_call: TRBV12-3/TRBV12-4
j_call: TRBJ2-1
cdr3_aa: CASSSDRSSYNEQFF

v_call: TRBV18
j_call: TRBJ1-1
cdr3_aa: CASSPGQVVNTEAFF

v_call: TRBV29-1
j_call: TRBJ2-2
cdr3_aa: CSVYLGANTGELFF

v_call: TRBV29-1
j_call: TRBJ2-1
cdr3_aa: CSARGNEVEFF

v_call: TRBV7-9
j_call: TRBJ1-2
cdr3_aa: CASSSGQGAAYGYTF

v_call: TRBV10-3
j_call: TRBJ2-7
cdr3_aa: CAIREPGQDYEQYF

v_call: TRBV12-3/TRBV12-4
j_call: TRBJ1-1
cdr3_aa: CASSSRPTGLNTEAFF

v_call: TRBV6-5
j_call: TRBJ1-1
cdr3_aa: CASSYFVGLNTEAFF

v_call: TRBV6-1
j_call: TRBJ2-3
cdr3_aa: CASSVTGTGSTDTQYF

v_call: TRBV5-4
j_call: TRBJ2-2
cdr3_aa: CASSRGQGTGELFF

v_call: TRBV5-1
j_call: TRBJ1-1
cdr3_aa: CASSRQDFNTEAFF

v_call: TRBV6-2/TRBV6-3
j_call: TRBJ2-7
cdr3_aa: CASSPGQGLNYEQYF

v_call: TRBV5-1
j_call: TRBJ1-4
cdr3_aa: CASSFNKNNEKLFF

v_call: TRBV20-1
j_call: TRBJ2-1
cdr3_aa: CSARDYPHNEQFF

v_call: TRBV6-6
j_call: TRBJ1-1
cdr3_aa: CASSKTGENTEAFF

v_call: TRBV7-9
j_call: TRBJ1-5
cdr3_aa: CASSAMGRSNQPQHF

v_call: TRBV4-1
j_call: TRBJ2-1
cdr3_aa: CASSQLGLAGGTRSYNEQFF

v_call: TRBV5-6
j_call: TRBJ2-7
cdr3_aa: CASNMGWSSYEQYF

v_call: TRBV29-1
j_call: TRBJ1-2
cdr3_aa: CSVDGPSKGYTF

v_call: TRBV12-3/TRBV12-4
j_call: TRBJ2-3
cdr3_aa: CASSFTSGDTQYF

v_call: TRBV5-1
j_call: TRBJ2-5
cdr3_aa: CASSLALGTAETQYF

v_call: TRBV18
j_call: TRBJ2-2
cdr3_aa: CASSPGQGTLTGELFF

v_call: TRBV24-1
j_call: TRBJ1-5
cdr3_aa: CATAPKGGNQPQHF

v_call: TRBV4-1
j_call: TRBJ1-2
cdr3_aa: CASSLFGYGRGNYGYTF

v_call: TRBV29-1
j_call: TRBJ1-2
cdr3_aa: CSARTGIEYGYTF

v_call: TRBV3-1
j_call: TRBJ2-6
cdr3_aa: CASSRENRGLVSGANVLTF

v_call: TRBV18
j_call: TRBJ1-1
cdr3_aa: CASSPLAPGGTEAFF

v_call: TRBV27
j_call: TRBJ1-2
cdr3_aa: CASKGEGDYYGYTF

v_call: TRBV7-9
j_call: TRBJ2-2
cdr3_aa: CAPKGAGELFF

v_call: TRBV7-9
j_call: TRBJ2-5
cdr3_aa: CASSSGTDRGRETQYF

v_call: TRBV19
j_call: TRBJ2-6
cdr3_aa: CASSILGRRTGANVLTF

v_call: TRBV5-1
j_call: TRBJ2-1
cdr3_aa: CASSSDSSYNEQFF

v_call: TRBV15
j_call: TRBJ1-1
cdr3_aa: CATSRPGWAPERAQAFF

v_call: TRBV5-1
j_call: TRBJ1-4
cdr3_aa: CASRSGPSNEKLFF

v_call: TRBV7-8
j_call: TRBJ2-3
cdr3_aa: CASSLDSDTQYF

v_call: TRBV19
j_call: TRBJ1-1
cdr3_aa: CASSIGVRPEAFF

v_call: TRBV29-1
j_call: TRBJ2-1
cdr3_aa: CSVEDPDLYNEQFF

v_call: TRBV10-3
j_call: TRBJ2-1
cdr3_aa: CAIRGLAGIDNEQFF

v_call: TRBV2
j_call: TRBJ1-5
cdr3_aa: CASSYTDRGGRQPQHF